Listed below are T cell receptor beta chains from one sample, sequenced in a study of cytomegalovirus exposure and HLA in healthy donors. Here immunoSEQ multiplex PCR was the method, and the copy in TCRdb shows in-frame clones only, minus some. The sample consists of fewer than 130,000 clones, 80% of them appearing once. The material sequenced was PBMCs. All receptors derive from a woman aged 55 to 70 in good health and CMV-seropositive. CDR3s include the opening cysteine and the closing phenylalanine or tryptophan. The order of the fields is J gene, V gene, CDR3 length, D gene, clone size, CDR3 DNA, CDR3 protein. A D gene is named only where the DNA matches it firmly. Some rows mark clone size as missing; the rest say once, few, many or name a class of expanded clone.

TRBJ2-3 TRBV29-1 12 - once TGCAGCGTTGTCCCCGTCACAGATACGCAGTATTTT CSVVPVTDTQYF
TRBJ2-7 TRBV2 14 TRBD2 - TGTGCCAGCGGCGATAGGACTAGCGTCTACGAGCAGTACTTC CASGDRTSVYEQYF
TRBJ2-5 TRBV10-3 15 TRBD1 - TGTGCCATCAGACCTGGACAGGGGCCCCAAGAGACCCAGTACTTC CAIRPGQGPQETQYF
TRBJ1-1 TRBV5-4 12 - - TGTGCCAGCAGCGGGCCGAACACTGAAGCTTTCTTT CASSGPNTEAFF
TRBJ2-2 TRBV7-3 15 TRBD1 - TGTGCCAGCAGCTTAACAGGGGGCGTGGGCGGGGAGCTGTTTTTT CASSLTGGVGGELFF
TRBJ1-2 TRBV7-9 16 - - TGTTCCAGCAGCTTAGGGCCGGACAGTTCTCAATATGGCTACACCTTC CSSSLGPDSSQYGYTF
TRBJ1-2 TRBV28 13 TRBD1 - TGTGCCAGCAGTACCACAGGGGGCGATGGCTACACCTTC CASSTTGGDGYTF
TRBJ1-1 TRBV11-2 16 TRBD1 once TGTGCCAGCAGCTTAGTATACGGCAGGGGGAGTCCTGAAGCTTTCTTT CASSLVYGRGSPEAFF
TRBJ2-1 TRBV14 14 TRBD2 - TGTGCCAGCAGCCAAGATTGGACTAGCGGGAGTCAGTTCTTC CASSQDWTSGSQFF
TRBJ1-2 TRBV27 17 TRBD1 few TGTGCCAGCAGCTCGGGGACAGGGGGTGGCTCGAGCTATGGCTACACCTTC CASSSGTGGGSSYGYTF
TRBJ2-1 TRBV10-3 18 TRBD2 - TGTGCCATCAGTGAGTCGGGGACTAGCGGGAGCTCCTACAATGAGCAGTTCTTC CAISESGTSGSSYNEQFF
TRBJ2-7 TRBV25-1 15 TRBD2 - TGTGCCAGCAGTTTTAGCGGGACGGCGTCCTACGAGCAGTACTTC CASSFSGTASYEQYF
TRBJ2-7 TRBV9 17 TRBD1 few TGTGCCAGCAGCCTACTGCCCGCCGGGACAGGGGTCGGCGAGCAGTACTTC CASSLLPAGTGVGEQYF
TRBJ2-7 TRBV6-6 14 - few TGTGCCAGCAGCGATTCAGGTCGCTCCTACGAGCAGTACTTC CASSDSGRSYEQYF
TRBJ2-2 TRBV7-3 14 - - TGTGCCAGCAGCTCCACGGGAAAGACCGGGGAGCTGTTTTTT CASSSTGKTGELFF
TRBJ2-1 TRBV7-9 15 - - TGTGCCAGCAGCTCGTGGGAGCGTACCTACAATGAGCAGTTCTTC CASSSWERTYNEQFF
TRBJ2-7 TRBV27 14 TRBD2 once TGTGCCAGCAATTTCGGCGGGAGGGCCAACGAGCAGTACTTC CASNFGGRANEQYF
TRBJ1-4 TRBV15 13 - - TGTGCCACCAGCAGGTCAGGCTATGAAAAACTGTTTTTT CATSRSGYEKLFF
TRBJ2-3 TRBV7-7 14 TRBD1 once TGTGCCAGCGCCGACAGGGACAGGACAGATACGCAGTATTTT CASADRDRTDTQYF
TRBJ1-1 TRBV9 14 - - TGTGCCAGCAGCTACCCCGGGTCCAACACTGAAGCTTTCTTT CASSYPGSNTEAFF
TRBJ2-2 TRBV28 15 TRBD1 few TGTGCCAGCAGTTTAGGGGGACAGTACACCGGGGAGCTGTTTTTT CASSLGGQYTGELFF
TRBJ1-5 TRBV6-1 15 - - TGTGCCAGCAGTGAAGTTAACGGTTACGCCGAGCCCCAGCATTTT CASSEVNGYAEPQHF
TRBJ2-6 TRBV7-9 19 TRBD2 - TGTGCCAGCAGCTTAGAATTAGCGGGAGGACTTTATGGGGCCAACGTCCTGACTTTC CASSLELAGGLYGANVLTF
TRBJ1-4 TRBV7-2 15 - - TGTGCCAGCAGCACAGGGTCGGTCACTAATGAAAAACTGTTTTTT CASSTGSVTNEKLFF
TRBJ1-2 TRBV19 15 TRBD1 - TGTGCCAGTAGTCCAAGACAGGGGGCATCCTATGGCTACACCTTC CASSPRQGASYGYTF
TRBJ2-1 TRBV20-1 11 - - TGCAGGGGACAAGGCGGCAATGAGCAGTTCTTC CRGQGGNEQFF
TRBJ2-3 TRBV7-3 16 TRBD2 - TGTGCCAGCAGCTTAACGGGCGGGAGGGCCGTAGATACGCAGTATTTT CASSLTGGRAVDTQYF
TRBJ1-1 TRBV11-2 14 - - TGTGCCAGCAGCCCGATGGGGGGGGGCACTGAAGCTTTCTTT CASSPMGGGTEAFF
TRBJ2-5 TRBV7-9 13 TRBD2 - TGTGCCAGCAGCCCGGCGGGGGAAGAGACCCAGTACTTC CASSPAGEETQYF
TRBJ2-7 TRBV7-9 14 TRBD1 - TGTGCCAGCAGCACGTACAGGGGAACCTACGAGCAGTACTTC CASSTYRGTYEQYF
TRBJ1-1 TRBV7-9 15 TRBD1 - TGTGCCAGCAGCGCCCGGGACAGGGCGAACACTGAAGCTTTCTTT CASSARDRANTEAFF
TRBJ2-3 TRBV23-1 16 TRBD2 few TGCGCCAGCTGCACTAGCGGGAACCATTCCACAGATACGCAGTATTTT CASCTSGNHSTDTQYF
TRBJ2-3 TRBV29-1 16 - - TGCAGCGTTGAAGAATCCGGGGAGCGGGGCACAGATACGCAGTATTTT CSVEESGERGTDTQYF
TRBJ1-2 TRBV5-5 13 - - TGTGCCAGCAGCTTGGTTGGGGGCGATGGCTACACCTTC CASSLVGGDGYTF
TRBJ1-1 TRBV7-9 14 TRBD1 - TGTGCCAGCAGCCACGACAGGGGGGGCACTGAAGCTTTCTTT CASSHDRGGTEAFF